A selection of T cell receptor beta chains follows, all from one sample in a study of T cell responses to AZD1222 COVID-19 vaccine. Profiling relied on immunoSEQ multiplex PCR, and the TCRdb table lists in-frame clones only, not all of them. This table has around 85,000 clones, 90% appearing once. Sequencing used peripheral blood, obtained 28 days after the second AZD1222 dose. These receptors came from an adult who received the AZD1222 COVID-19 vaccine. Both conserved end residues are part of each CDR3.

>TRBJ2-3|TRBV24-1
CATSERAGRPTDTQYF
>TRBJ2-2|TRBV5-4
CASSLGLAGRAGELFF
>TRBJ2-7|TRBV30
CAWSEGYGDEQYF
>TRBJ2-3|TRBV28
CASSPRGRRGDTQYF
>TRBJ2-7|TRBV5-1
CASSLTAGPYEQYF
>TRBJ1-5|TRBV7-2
CASSLKGIGQPQHF
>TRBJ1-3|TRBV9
CASSVRQNAFSGNTIYF
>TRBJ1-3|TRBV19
CASTVDGVRGNTIYF
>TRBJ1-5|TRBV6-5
CASSQGDQPQHF
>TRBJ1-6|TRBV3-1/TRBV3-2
CASSQAGLDSPLHF
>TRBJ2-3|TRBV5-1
CASSLARVEDTQYF
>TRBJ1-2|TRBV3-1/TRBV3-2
CASSQQQLGAYGYTF
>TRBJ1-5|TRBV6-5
CASSSGQGFQPQHF
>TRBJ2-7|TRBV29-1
CSVVHQVSYEQYF
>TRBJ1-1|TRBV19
CASSISLTRDTEAFF
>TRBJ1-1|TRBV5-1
CASSSRGTGLRTNTEAFF
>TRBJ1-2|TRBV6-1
CASSEGAPGDYGYTF
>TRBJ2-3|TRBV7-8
CASSPGRATDTQYF
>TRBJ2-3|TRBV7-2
CASSLTVLHTDTQYF
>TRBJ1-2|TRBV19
CASSMDRVDGYTF
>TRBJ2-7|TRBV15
CATSRDPGPYEQYF
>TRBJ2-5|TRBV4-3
CASSQGGLAGETQYF
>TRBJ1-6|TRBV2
CAGGRDNSPLHF
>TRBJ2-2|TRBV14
CASHHGELFF
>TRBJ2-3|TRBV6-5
CASSQGGARVYTQYF
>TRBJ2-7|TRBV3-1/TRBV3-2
CASSHGGDTYEQYF